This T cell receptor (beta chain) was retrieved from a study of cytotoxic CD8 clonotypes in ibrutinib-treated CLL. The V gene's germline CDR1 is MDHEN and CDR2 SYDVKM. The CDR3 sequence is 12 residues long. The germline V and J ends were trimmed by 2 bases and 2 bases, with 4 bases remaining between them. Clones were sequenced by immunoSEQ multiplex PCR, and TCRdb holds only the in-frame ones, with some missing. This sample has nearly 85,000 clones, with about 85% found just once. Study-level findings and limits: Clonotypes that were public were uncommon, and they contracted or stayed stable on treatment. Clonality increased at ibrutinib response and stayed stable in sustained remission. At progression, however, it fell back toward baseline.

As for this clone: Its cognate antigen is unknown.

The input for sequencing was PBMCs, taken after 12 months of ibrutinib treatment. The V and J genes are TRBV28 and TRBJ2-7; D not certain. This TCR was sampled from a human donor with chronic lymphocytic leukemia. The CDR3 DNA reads TGTGCCAGCAGTTTAGCCCCCTACGAGCAGTACTTC. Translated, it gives CASSLAPYEQYF.